This entry lists 10 T cell receptor beta chains sequenced from one sample in a study of glioma-infiltrating T cells after dendritic cell vaccination. TCRdb's table, derived via immunoSEQ multiplex PCR, lists solely in-frame clones and lacks some. The data contain approximately 85,000 clones, 85% of them singletons. Time point given: after dendritic cell vaccination, including at tumor progression/relapse. This material consisted of blood, taken after dendritic cell vaccination. The receptors were gathered from a human donor with glioblastoma.

The genes are TRBV6-8 and TRBJ2-7; 10 bases match TRBD2. CDR1 and CDR2 (germline): MNHGY, SAAAGT. V lost 5 bases to trimming and J lost 2 bases; unmatched junction nucleotides: 6. This CDR3 is built from 15 residues. This CDR3 is CASSHRSGGAYEQYF. CDR3 coding DNA: TGTGCCAGCAGTCACCGAAGCGGGGGGGCCTACGAGCAGTACTTC.

The rearrangement links TRBV18 to TRBJ2-3, with D hard to call. The CDR3 totals 12 residues. Per the germline V gene, CDR1 is KGHSH and CDR2 is LQKENI. The V gene lost 5 bases and the J gene lost 2 bases, with 5 bases spanning the gap. In DNA, the CDR3 is TGTGCCAGCTCAACATACACAGATACGCAGTATTTT. It codes for CASSTYTDTQYF.

This clone was seen more than once but under ten times. The J gene is TRBJ2-7, the V gene TRBV27, with 7 bases lining up with TRBD2. The CDR3 totals 14 residues. V lost 3 bases and J lost 7; bases outside the gene matches: 9. Germline CDR1 reads MNHEY; CDR2 reads SMNVEV (reference sequence). The CDR3 loop is CASSFTGLGGEQYF. CDR3 nucleotide sequence: TGTGCCAGCAGTTTCACGGGCCTCGGGGGGGAGCAGTACTTC.

The rearrangement joins TRBV4-3 to TRBJ2-1, with D unclear. Trimming removed 3 bases at V and 0 bases at J, with 15 bases between. The V gene's germline CDR1 is LGHNA and CDR2 YSLEER. This CDR3 has 17 residues. CDR3 DNA: TGCGCCAGCAGCCACGCTTTAACTGGTAGCTCCTACAATGAGCAGTTCTTC. Translated: CASSHALTGSSYNEQFF.

The sample holds a few counts of this clone. The chain couples TRBV19 to TRBJ1-1; a weak D match, TRBD1 (5 bases). The germline V and J ends were trimmed by 6 bases and 0 bases, with 8 bases remaining between them. Looked up from germline, CDR1 is LNHDA and CDR2 is SQIVND (reference sequence). The CDR3 covers 13 residues. The CDR3 loop reads CASRGGMNTEAFF. CDR3 nucleotide sequence: TGTGCCAGTAGGGGGGGGATGAACACTGAAGCTTTCTTT.

The chain couples TRBV11-2 to TRBJ2-3; 12 nucleotides agree with TRBD2. Trimming took 0 bases from V and 6 from J; bases not matched to a gene: 4. The CDR3 extends over 16 amino acids. Germline CDR1 reads SGHAT; CDR2 reads FQNNGV. The CDR3: CASSLDPTSGRDTQYF. In nucleotides, the CDR3 is TGTGCCAGCAGCTTAGATCCCACTAGCGGGAGGGATACGCAGTATTTT.

CDR3 DNA: TGTGCCAGCAGCGCAGAGGCCGGGACAGGGCGATTGGGCCAAGAGACCCAGTACTTC. Amino acids: CASSAEAGTGRLGQETQYF. This rearrangement joins TRBV9 to TRBJ2-5; TRBD1 matches 9 bases. J gave up 1 base and V 3 bases, and 16 bases lay outside the gene matches. The CDR3 is 19 residues long. From germline, CDR1 is SGDLS and CDR2 YYNGEE.

This chain connects TRBV7-8 to TRBJ2-1, with 13 bases aligning to TRBD2. CDR1 and CDR2 from the germline V gene are SGHVS and FQNEAQ. The CDR3 covers 20 residues. J gave up 7 bases and V 4 bases, and 19 bases lay outside the gene matches. The CDR3 sequence is CASSSLPGLAGRERGNEQFF. CDR3 nucleotide sequence: TGTGCCAGCAGCTCCCTTCCGGGACTAGCGGGACGGGAAAGAGGGAATGAGCAGTTCTTC. The entire variable domain, with the rest obtained from reference TRBV7-8 and TRBJ2-1, is as follows: GAGVSQSPRYKVAKRGQDVALRCDPISGHVSLFWYQQALGQGPEFLTYFQNEAQLDKSGLPSDRFFAERPEGSVSTLKIQRTQQEDSAVYLCASSSLPGLAGRERGNEQFFGPGTRLTVL.

The J gene is TRBJ2-3, the V gene TRBV7-9; 9 nucleotides line up with TRBD1. The CDR3 is 15 residues long. Germline CDR1 reads SEHNR; CDR2 reads FQNEAQ (reference sequence). The V gene end was trimmed by 1 base and the J gene end by 4 bases; junction bases not matched to a gene: 3. The CDR3 spells CASSLGDRASDTQYF. In DNA, the CDR3 is TGTGCCAGCAGCTTAGGGGACAGGGCGTCAGATACGCAGTATTTT.

The chain combines TRBV7-2 with TRBJ2-5; D is perhaps TRBD1 (6 bases). The end of the DNA aligns better with TRBJ2-7, so the J call may be wrong. This CDR3 region has 16 residues. CDR1 is SGHTA, CDR2 FQGNSA, per germline. This CDR3 reads CASSLESRGGFYEQYF. The CDR3 DNA sequence: TGTGCCAGCAGCTTAGAAAGTCGAGGGGGATTCTACGAGCAGTACTTC.